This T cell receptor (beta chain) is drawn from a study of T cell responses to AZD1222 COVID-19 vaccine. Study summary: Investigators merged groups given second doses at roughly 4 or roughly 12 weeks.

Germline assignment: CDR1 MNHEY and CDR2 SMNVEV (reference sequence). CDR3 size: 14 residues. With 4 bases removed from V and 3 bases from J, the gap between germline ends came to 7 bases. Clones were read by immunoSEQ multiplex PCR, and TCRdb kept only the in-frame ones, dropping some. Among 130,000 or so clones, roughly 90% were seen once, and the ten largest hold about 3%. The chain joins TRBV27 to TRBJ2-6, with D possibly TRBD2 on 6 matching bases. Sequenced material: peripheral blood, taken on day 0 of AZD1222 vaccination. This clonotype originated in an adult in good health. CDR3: CASSSGVGANVLTF. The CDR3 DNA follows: TGTGCCAGCAGTTCGGGAGTTGGGGCCAACGTCCTGACTTTC.